Listed here are 14 T cell receptor beta chains from one sample, sequenced in a study of blood T cell repertoires in COVID-19. Using immunoSEQ multiplex PCR, the repertoire was profiled, and TCRdb retains in-frame clones only, with some absent. This table has some 51,000 clones, approximately 90% appearing once. Specimen: peripheral blood. The receptors stem from a man aged 45-65 years with active COVID-19.

This chain connects TRBV6-5 to TRBJ1-6, with D perhaps TRBD1 (6 bases). Trimming stripped 4 bases from V and 6 bases from J, with 13 bases between. The CDR3 is made up of 15 amino acids. The germline gives CDR1 MNHEY, CDR2 SVGAGI. CDR3 in amino acids: CASSLRQDLNSPLHF. The DNA of the CDR3 is TGTGCCAGCAGTTTGCGACAGGACCTTAATTCACCCCTCCACTTT.

This clone turned up a few times. The V call is TRBV7-2, the J call TRBJ2-1; 8 bases match TRBD2. The CDR3 contains 13 residues. V shed 2 bases, J shed 14 bases, and the junction held 8 bases outside the gene matches. Per germline, CDR1 SGHTA and CDR2 FQGNSA. CDR3 sequence reads: CASSLSQSAGEFF. DNA for the CDR3: TGTGCCAGCAGCTTAAGTCAGTCAGCGGGAGAGTTCTTC.

Here the CDR3 DNA reads TGTGCCAGCAGCCCGACCACGGACAGCCAACTGTTTTTT. Translating it yields CASSPTTDSQLFF. The V and J genes are TRBV7-9 and TRBJ1-4; tentative D call: TRBD1 (6 bases). The V and J ends lost 5 bases and 12 bases respectively, with 16 bases between them. CDR1 and CDR2 from the germline V gene are SEHNR and FQNEAQ (reference sequence). This CDR3 is 13 amino acids long.

V gene TRBV7-4 combines with J gene TRBJ2-7; 9 bases agree with TRBD1. This CDR3 has 15 amino acids. CDR1 SGHVT and CDR2 SQSDAQ come from the germline V gene. The V gene end was trimmed by 2 bases and the J gene end by 2 bases; junction bases not matched to a gene: 4. The CDR3 DNA reads as TGTGCCAGCAGCTTATTAGACAGGGGGACCTACGAGCAGTACTTC. It codes for CASSLLDRGTYEQYF.

This sequence joins TRBV5-1 and TRBJ2-3; 12 bases fit TRBD2. The junction had 2 bases not matched to a gene; V was cut back by 6 bases and J by 0 bases. CDR1 is SGHRS, CDR2 YFSETQ, per germline. This CDR3 is built from 15 residues. DNA for the CDR3: TGCGCCAGCACCGGACTAGCGGGGAGCACAGATACGCAGTATTTT. Its translation is CASTGLAGSTDTQYF.

The CDR3 sequence is CASSPPSGRQETQYF. The CDR3 DNA follows: TGTGCCAGCAGCCCCCCCAGCGGGAGGCAAGAGACCCAGTACTTC. The chain is built from TRBV5-4 and TRBJ2-5; 9 nucleotides line up with TRBD2. V lost 4 bases, J lost 2 bases, and 6 bases stayed unmatched. Germline CDR1 SGHNT, CDR2 YYREEE (reference sequence). CDR3 length equals 15 residues.

The chain uses TRBV7-8 and TRBJ2-7, with 7 bases matching TRBD2. The ends lost 5 bases at V and 2 bases at J; junction bases unmatched: 12. CDR3 size: 16 residues. Per the germline V gene, CDR1 is SGHVS and CDR2 is FQNEAQ. The CDR3 here is CASSPPGGISAYEQYF. The CDR3 DNA reads TGTGCCAGCAGCCCCCCGGGGGGTATCAGCGCCTACGAGCAGTACTTC.

This clone was observed a handful of times. This chain joins TRBV11-2 and TRBJ1-1; D uncertain. V lost 5 bases and J lost 1, with 8 bases in between. CDR1 is SGHAT, CDR2 FQNNGV, per germline. This CDR3 region has 13 residues. CDR3 nucleotides: TGTGCCAGCAGCCTAACCTCGAACACTGAAGCTTTCTTT. Translated: CASSLTSNTEAFF. Full variable domain (missing parts from reference TRBV11-2 and TRBJ1-1): EAGVAQSPRYKIIEKRQSVAFWCNPISGHATLYWYQQILGQGPKLLIQFQNNGVVDDSQLPKDRFSAERLKGVDSTLKIQPAKLEDSAVYLCASSLTSNTEAFFGQGTRLTVV.

The chain recombines TRBV7-2 with TRBJ2-1; a weak D match, TRBD2 (6 bases). This CDR3 is 15 amino acids long. V lost 1 base and J lost 9, with 16 bases in between. CDR1 and CDR2 from the germline V gene are SGHTA and FQGNSA. The DNA for the CDR3 is TGTGCCAGCAGCTTAGGCGGGGCGGACGGAAGTGAGCAGTTCTTC. Amino acid sequence: CASSLGGADGSEQFF.

The chain joins TRBV7-3 to TRBJ2-3; TRBD2 agrees at 9 bases. CDR1 and CDR2 from the germline V gene are SGHTA and FQGTGA. J was trimmed by 2 bases and V by 0 bases; bases with no gene match: 3. This CDR3 is 16 amino acids long. Here the CDR3 DNA reads TGTGCCAGCAGCTTAACAGGCGGGGGGGACACAGATACGCAGTATTTT. Protein product: CASSLTGGGDTDTQYF.

The CDR3 reads CASSPSGSVREQYF. In DNA form, the CDR3 reads TGTGCCAGCAGCCCCTCGGGTAGCGTCCGCGAGCAGTACTTC. The genes are TRBV11-2 and TRBJ2-7; possibly TRBD2 for D (5 bases). This CDR3 has 14 amino acids. The V and J ends lost 5 bases and 6 bases respectively, with 17 bases between them. Germline lookup yields CDR1 SGHAT and CDR2 FQNNGV.

This chain joins TRBV7-2 and TRBJ2-1; D possibly corresponds to TRBD2 (6 bases). This CDR3 region has 15 residues. Germline V gene sequence: CDR1 SGHTA, CDR2 FQGNSA. Trimming cost V 5 bases and J 6 bases, with 17 bases left between them. The DNA of the CDR3 is TGTGCCAGCAGCCCGCCCTGGGGGGTGAGCAATGAGCAGTTCTTC. Amino acids: CASSPPWGVSNEQFF. The whole variable domain, filled in from reference TRBV7-2 and TRBJ2-1, reads GAGVSQSPSNKVTEKGKDVELRCDPISGHTALYWYRQSLGQGLEFLIYFQGNSAPDKSGLPSDRFSAERTGGSVSTLTIQRTQQEDSAVYLCASSPPWGVSNEQFFGPGTRLTVL.

V gene TRBV14 combines with J gene TRBJ2-3; D gene uncertain. V was clipped by 4 bases and J by 5 bases, with 13 bases between them. The CDR3 is 14 residues long. The germline V gene encodes CDR1 SGHDN and CDR2 FVKESK. CDR3 region: CASSLNLVGDTQYF. CDR3 nucleotide sequence: TGTGCCAGCAGCCTTAATCTAGTCGGAGATACGCAGTATTTT.

The rearrangement joins TRBV19 to TRBJ1-3; the match to TRBD1 covers 8 bases. CDR1 is LNHDA and CDR2 is SQIVND in the germline V gene (reference sequence). The V gene end was trimmed by 7 bases and the J gene end by 0 bases; junction bases not matched to a gene: 17. This CDR3 contains 19 residues. CDR3 DNA: TGTGCCAGTATATTAAAGCCGGGACAGGCCCTTCTCTCTGGAAACACCATATATTTT. This translates into CASILKPGQALLSGNTIYF.